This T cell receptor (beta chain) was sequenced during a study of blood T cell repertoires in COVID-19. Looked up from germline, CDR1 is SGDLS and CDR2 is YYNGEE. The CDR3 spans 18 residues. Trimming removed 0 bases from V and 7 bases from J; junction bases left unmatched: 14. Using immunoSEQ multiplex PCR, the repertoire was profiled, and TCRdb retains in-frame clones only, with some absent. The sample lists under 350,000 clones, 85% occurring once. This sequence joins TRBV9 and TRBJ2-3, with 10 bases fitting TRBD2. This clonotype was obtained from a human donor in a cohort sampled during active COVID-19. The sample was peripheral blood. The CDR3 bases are TGTGCCAGCAGCGTAGGCCCCAACAGGGCTAGCGGGGGTTATACGCAGTATTTT. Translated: CASSVGPNRASGGYTQYF.